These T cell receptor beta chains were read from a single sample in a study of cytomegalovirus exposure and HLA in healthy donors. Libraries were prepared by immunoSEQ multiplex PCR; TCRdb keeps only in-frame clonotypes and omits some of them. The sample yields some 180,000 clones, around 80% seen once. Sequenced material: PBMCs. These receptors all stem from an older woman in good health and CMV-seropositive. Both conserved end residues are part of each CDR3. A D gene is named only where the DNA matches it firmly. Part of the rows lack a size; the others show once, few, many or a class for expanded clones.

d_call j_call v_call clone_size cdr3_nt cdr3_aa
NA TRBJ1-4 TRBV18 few TGTGCCAGCTCACCGGACAGTCGAGTTGAAAAACTGTTTTTT CASSPDSRVEKLFF
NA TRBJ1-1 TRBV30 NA TGTGCCTGGAGTGTAATCCAGATGAACACTGAAGCTTTCTTT CAWSVIQMNTEAFF
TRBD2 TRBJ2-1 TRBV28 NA TGTGCCAGCAGTTCCGGGACTAGCGGATCCTACAATGAGCAGTTCTTC CASSSGTSGSYNEQFF
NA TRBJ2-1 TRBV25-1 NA TGTGCCAGCAGGGTGGTAGTAATGAGCTCCTACAATGAGCAGTTCTTC CASRVVVMSSYNEQFF
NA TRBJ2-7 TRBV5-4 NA TGTGCCAGCAGCATGGGACCAGGGGGGTACGAGCAGTACTTC CASSMGPGGYEQYF
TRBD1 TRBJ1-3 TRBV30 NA TGTGCCTGGAGTTTCGAGCGGACAGGGCGCTCTGGAAACACCATATATTTT CAWSFERTGRSGNTIYF
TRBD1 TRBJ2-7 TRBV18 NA TGTGCCAGCTCGCAGGGACAGGTCTACGAGCAGTACTTC CASSQGQVYEQYF
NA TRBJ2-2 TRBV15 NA TGTGCCACCAGCAGAGATCCAGGGCTCACCGGGGAGCTGTTTTTT CATSRDPGLTGELFF
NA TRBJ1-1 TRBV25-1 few TGTGCCAGCAGTGAAACGGGTGGGTCCACTGAAGCTTTCTTT CASSETGGSTEAFF
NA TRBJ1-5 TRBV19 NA TGTGCCAGTAGTATGACAGATCAGCCCCAGCATTTT CASSMTDQPQHF
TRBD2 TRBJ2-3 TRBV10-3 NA TGTGCCGCTTATAGCGGGATATCAGATACGCAGTATTTT CAAYSGISDTQYF
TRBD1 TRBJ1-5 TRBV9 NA TGTGCCAGCAGCGCACAACGGGACAGGGGAAATAGCAATCAGCCCCAGCATTTT CASSAQRDRGNSNQPQHF
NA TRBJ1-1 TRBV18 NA TGTGCCAGCTCACTCCAGTCGATGCGGGGCGACACTGAAGCTTTCTTT CASSLQSMRGDTEAFF
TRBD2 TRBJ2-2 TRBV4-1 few TGCGCCAGCAGCCAGCCTGGGACTAGCGGGAGGGCCCGGGAGCTGTTTTTT CASSQPGTSGRARELFF
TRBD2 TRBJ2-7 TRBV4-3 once TGCGCCAGCAGCCAAGATCGGCTAGCGGCGAGCGAGCAGTACTTC CASSQDRLAASEQYF
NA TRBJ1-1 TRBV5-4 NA TGTGCCAGCAGCTCACTGACAGGGAACACTGAAGCTTTCTTT CASSSLTGNTEAFF
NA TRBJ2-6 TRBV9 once TGTGCCAGCAGTTTGGGGGGTGGGACAGCATCTGGGGCCAACGTCCTGACTTTC CASSLGGGTASGANVLTF
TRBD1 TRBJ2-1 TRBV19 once TGTGCCAGTAGTATCGGACAGGGGGGTTACAATGAGCAGTTCTTC CASSIGQGGYNEQFF
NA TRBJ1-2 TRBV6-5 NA TGTGCCAGCAGTTTGGACAGATTTAACTATGGCTACACCTTC CASSLDRFNYGYTF
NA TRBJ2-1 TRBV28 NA TGTGCCAGCAGCTTAACCGGGAATGAGCAGTTCTTC CASSLTGNEQFF
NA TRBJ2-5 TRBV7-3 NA TGTGCCAGCAGTTTCGGGACTGGCCCAGGGGAGACCCAGTACTTC CASSFGTGPGETQYF
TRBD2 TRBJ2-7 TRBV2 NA TGTGCCAGCTTACGCCTAGCGGGAGGCTACGAGCAGTACTTC CASLRLAGGYEQYF
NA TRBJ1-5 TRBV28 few TGTGCCAGCAGCCCCTATCTCACCCATCAGCCCCAGCATTTT CASSPYLTHQPQHF
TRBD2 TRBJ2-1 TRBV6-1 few TGTGCCAGCAGCGAAACTAGCGGGGGGGCTATTGAGCAGTTCTTC CASSETSGGAIEQFF